Shown below are 16 T cell receptor beta chains from a single sample sequenced in a study of human T cells and chemical hapten exposure. Using its own MiXCR run on the RACE reads, TCRdb lists one record per CDR3 protein. The data show around 34,000 distinct CDR3 sequences, with 5.5% to 7.5% seen just once and around 8.4% held by the top ten. Time point in this sample: patch test 1, 2 weeks after DPC sensitization. The treatment was: therapeutic diphenylcyclopropenone sensitization with weekly scalp DPC. It was from unfractionated whole blood that total RNA was extracted. The sequencing used whole blood, collected in connection with sensitization to the hapten diphenylcyclopropenone (DPC). The receptors were sampled from a woman in her thirties with alopecia areata. Some clones in this sample may be carry-over from other donors' samples.

The chain recombines TRBV5-6 with TRBJ2-6, with 12 bases matching TRBD1. CDR1 and CDR2 from the germline V gene are SGHDT and YYEEEE. The J segment lost 2 bases and the V segment lost 4 bases, leaving 4 bases of the junction unmatched. CDR3 size: 17 residues. The CDR3 region is CASSEGQGAPGANVLTF. The CDR3 nucleotides are TGTGCCAGCAGCGAGGGACAGGGGGCCCCTGGGGCCAACGTCCTGACTTTC.

This clonotype was seen ten or more times. The rearrangement uses TRBV6-5 and TRBJ1-1; D call uncertain. The CDR3 covers 14 residues. CDR1 is MNHEY and CDR2 is SVGAGI in the germline V gene. The V end was cut by 0 bases, the J end by 1 base, with 6 bases between. Here the CDR3 reads CASSYSPQNTEAFF. Here the CDR3 DNA reads TGTGCCAGCAGTTACTCGCCCCAGAACACTGAAGCTTTCTTT.

This clonotype was seen at least ten times. The chain is built from TRBV5-1 and TRBJ2-2, with 10 bases aligning to TRBD2. CDR1 is SGHRS and CDR2 is YFSETQ in the germline V gene. The CDR3 spans 14 residues. Trimming cost V 5 bases and J 6 bases; bases outside gene matches: 4. The CDR3, as DNA: TGCGCCAGCAGGAGCGGGGGGGCTGCCGGGGAGCTGTTTTTT. It translates to CASRSGGAAGELFF.

The rearrangement joins TRBV2 to TRBJ1-2; no reliable D call. Germline assignment: CDR1 SNHLY and CDR2 FYNNEI. The V end lost 7 bases, the J end lost 3 bases, and 9 bases lay between the germline ends. The length of the CDR3 is 12 residues. The CDR3 loop reads CASKQDDYGYTF. The CDR3 nucleotides read TGTGCCAGCAAGCAGGATGACTATGGCTACACCTTC.

The chain couples TRBV5-1 to TRBJ2-5; D tentatively reads TRBD1 or TRBD2 (5 bases each). V dropped 4 bases and J dropped 5 bases, with 18 bases sitting between them. Germline V gives CDR1 SGHRS, CDR2 YFSETQ. The CDR3 runs 15 residues. For the CDR3, the DNA is TGCGCCAGCAGCCGATCCGAGGGGTTGAGCGAGACCCAGTACTTC. This sequence encodes CASSRSEGLSETQYF.

V gene TRBV28 combines with J gene TRBJ2-1; 7 bases fit TRBD2. The CDR3 length is 13 residues. Trimming cost V 3 bases and J 6 bases; bases outside gene matches: 2. The germline gives CDR1 MDHEN, CDR2 SYDVKM. CDR3 DNA sequence: TGTGCCAGCAGTTTCGGCGGGGGCAATGAGCAGTTCTTC. Residues: CASSFGGGNEQFF.

The chain employs TRBV12-3 or TRBV12-4 and TRBJ2-1, with D uncertain. V lost 7 bases and J 1 base, leaving 11 bases between the germline ends. The CDR3 runs 14 residues. CDR3 protein: CASTGILSYNEQFF. The CDR3 nucleotides read TGTGCCAGCACCGGTATACTTTCCTACAATGAGCAGTTCTTC.

In its sample, this clonotype was seen a few times. J is TRBJ2-7 and V is TRBV3-1; maybe TRBD2 (5 bases). The CDR3 runs to 17 residues. CDR1 is LGHDT, CDR2 YNNKEL, per germline (reference sequence). V lost 6 bases to trimming and J lost 3 bases, with 24 bases between them. CDR3 region: CASSPNRITGSLYEQYF. DNA of the CDR3: TGTGCCAGCAGTCCGAACCGGATAACGGGGTCCCTCTACGAGCAGTACTTC.

V is TRBV4-1 and J is TRBJ2-2; perhaps TRBD1 as D (6 bases). V was shortened by 1 base and J by 5 bases, with 14 bases between the two germline ends. The length of the CDR3 is 16 residues. The germline CDR1 and CDR2 sequences are MGHRA and YSYEKL. The CDR3 sequence: CASSQGAGEMTGELFF. In DNA, the CDR3 is TGCGCCAGCAGCCAAGGGGCAGGGGAGATGACCGGGGAGCTGTTTTTT.

The chain uses TRBV12-3 or TRBV12-4 and TRBJ2-7; D gene ambiguous. Trimming took off 7 bases at V and 0 bases at J, with 13 bases between the two ends. This CDR3 region has 14 residues. DNA for the CDR3: TGTGCCAGCAACCGGGTCCCGAGCTCCTACGAGCAGTACTTC. Its protein is CASNRVPSSYEQYF.

This clonotype was picked up a small number of times. The chain has TRBV4-1 and TRBJ1-5, with D tentatively TRBD1 (5 bases). With 2 bases removed from V and 5 bases from J, the gap between germline ends came to 10 bases. CDR1 is MGHRA and CDR2 is YSYEKL in the germline V gene. This CDR3 is 14 amino acids long. CDR3 sequence reads: CASSQNTRDQPQHF. The CDR3 DNA reads TGCGCCAGCAGCCAAAACACCAGGGATCAGCCCCAGCATTTT.

This clonotype was seen only a few times. The chain couples TRBV15 to TRBJ1-1; D is unclear. The CDR3 length is 14 residues. Trimming pared 7 bases from V and 0 bases from J, leaving 12 bases between. From germline, CDR1 is LNHNV and CDR2 YYDKDF (reference sequence). The CDR3 loop reads CATIRGGMNTEAFF. DNA for the CDR3: TGTGCCACCATCCGGGGAGGGATGAACACTGAAGCTTTCTTT. The full variable domain, with the rest looked up from reference TRBV15 and TRBJ1-1, is DAMVIQNPRYQVTQFGKPVTLSCSQTLNHNVMYWYQQKSSQAPKLLFHYYDKDFNNEADTPDNFQSRRPNTSFCFLDIRSPGLGDTAMYLCATIRGGMNTEAFFGQGTRLTVV.

Sample share makes this clonotype medium-sized. The J gene is TRBJ1-1, the V gene TRBV7-3; 8 nucleotides align to TRBD1. Germline values: CDR1 SGHTA, CDR2 FQGTGA. The CDR3 loop spans 14 amino acids. V lost 5 bases to trimming and J lost 4 bases; unmatched junction nucleotides: 6. The CDR3 sequence is CASSGQGPGTEAFF. CDR3 sequence (DNA): TGTGCCAGCAGCGGACAGGGCCCCGGCACTGAAGCTTTCTTT.

This clonotype was seen a single time. A much larger clone is a single base away; this may be a read error. The missing conserved phenylalanine or tryptophan at the end of this CDR3 makes a read error likely. The chain carries TRBV3-1 and TRBJ1-1; TRBD1 might be the D (5 bases). Germline CDR1 and CDR2: LGHDT and YNNKEL (reference sequence). CDR3 size: 15 residues. V was shortened by 3 bases and J by 5 bases, with 16 bases between the two germline ends. The CDR3 DNA reads TGTGCCAGCAGCCAGGGGTTTGGGGGATGGACTGAAGCTTTCTTA. This sequence encodes CASSQGFGGWTEAFL.

In its sample, this clonotype was seen many times. V usage is TRBV4-3 and J usage is TRBJ2-5; 8 bases map to TRBD2. Germline values: CDR1 LGHNA, CDR2 YSLEER. Trimming cost V 0 bases and J 5 bases; bases outside gene matches: 5. The CDR3 loop spans 15 amino acids. CDR3 DNA: TGCGCCAGCAGCCAAGAACGGGGGGGCCTGGAGACCCAGTACTTC. Translated, it gives CASSQERGGLETQYF.

This sequence joins TRBV3-1 and TRBJ1-4, with TRBD1 as a possible D gene (6 bases). This CDR3 is 16 amino acids long. Germline CDR1 is LGHDT and CDR2 is YNNKEL (reference sequence). The V and J ends lost 4 bases and 6 bases respectively, with 18 bases between them. The CDR3 DNA sequence: TGTGCCAGCAGCCCGGGCACCCGGGGGGCCGATGAAAAACTGTTTTTT. Translated: CASSPGTRGADEKLFF.